A single sample gave rise to the 11 T cell receptor beta chains below, sequenced in a study of cytomegalovirus exposure and HLA in healthy donors. The study ran its PCR with 60 Vbeta and 13 Jbeta primers. Sequencing used immunoSEQ multiplex PCR; TCRdb keeps in-frame clones, though not all of them. The sample has a few hundred thousand clones, over 70% seen once; the top ten hold about 0.29%. The specimen sequenced was PBMCs. The receptors originated from a girl under 10 years old in good health and CMV-seronegative.

V usage is TRBV6-1 and J usage is TRBJ2-7, with D hard to call. Trimming took 7 bases from V and 5 from J, leaving 12 bases between them. This CDR3 comprises 12 residues. Looked up from germline, CDR1 is MNHNS and CDR2 is SASEGT. The CDR3 coding sequence is TGTGCCAGCAAGGTCGGCGGCAACGAGCAGTACTTC. This sequence encodes CASKVGGNEQYF.

The J gene is TRBJ1-6, the V gene TRBV11-2, with D possibly TRBD1 on 6 matching bases. This CDR3 is 17 amino acids long. The V end was cut by 5 bases, the J end by 7 bases, with 21 bases between. The germline gives CDR1 SGHAT, CDR2 FQNNGV. The CDR3 nucleotides are TGTGCCAGCAGCGCGCGGGGGTACAGGGAGAGGAATTCACCCCTCCACTTT. Translated: CASSARGYRERNSPLHF.

This clone occurred a few times. The chain is built from TRBV2 and TRBJ1-2; 7 nucleotides align to TRBD1. CDR1 is SNHLY and CDR2 is FYNNEI in the germline V gene. V lost 7 bases and J lost 3; bases outside the gene matches: 8. The CDR3 covers 14 residues. CDR3 in DNA: TGTGCCAGCACCATGGGGGGACAGTACTATGGCTACACCTTC. It specifies CASTMGGQYYGYTF.

CDR3 in DNA: TGTGCCAGCAGTAGGGACAGGGTCGAAGAGCAGTACTTC. This gives the protein CASSRDRVEEQYF. The chain employs TRBV2 and TRBJ2-7, with 9 nucleotides matching TRBD1. Germline trimming cut 5 bases from V and 7 bases from J; bases unmatched to any gene: 6. The CDR3 sequence is 13 residues long. Germline CDR1 reads SNHLY; CDR2 reads FYNNEI.

The chain uses TRBV29-1 and TRBJ2-7, with 9 bases matching TRBD1. The CDR3 is 12 amino acids. V lost 7 bases, J lost 5 bases, and 6 bases stayed unmatched. The germline CDR1 and CDR2 sequences are SQVTM and ANQGSEA. CDR3 amino acids: CSADRGGNEQYF. CDR3 sequence (DNA): TGCAGCGCGGACAGGGGTGGCAACGAGCAGTACTTC.

The chain links TRBV5-1 to TRBJ2-3; TRBD2 aligns across 8 bases. Germline V gene sequence: CDR1 SGHRS, CDR2 YFSETQ. The CDR3 is 15 amino acids. J lost 4 bases, V lost 0 bases, and 4 bases had no gene match. CDR3 sequence reads: CASSLDSGVADTQYF. The CDR3 nucleotides are TGCGCCAGCAGCTTGGATAGCGGGGTAGCAGATACGCAGTATTTT.

The chain has TRBV2 and TRBJ2-5; TRBD2 matches at 7 bases. The CDR3 sequence is 13 residues long. Germline V lookup: CDR1 SNHLY, CDR2 FYNNEI. Trimming at V came to 4 bases and at J to 11 bases, leaving 10 bases not matched to a gene. The CDR3 spells CASSASGLGEQYF. The CDR3 DNA follows: TGTGCCAGCAGTGCTAGCGGACTTGGGGAGCAGTACTTC.

This clone has only one observation. The chain employs TRBV14 and TRBJ2-7; 13 bases line up with TRBD2. Germline CDR1 and CDR2: SGHDN and FVKESK. V shed 2 bases and J 0 bases; nucleotides not matched to a gene: 7. The CDR3 runs to 18 residues. This CDR3 reads CASSQRLAGGRASYEQYF. CDR3 bases: TGTGCCAGCAGCCAACGACTAGCGGGGGGTCGCGCCTCCTACGAGCAGTACTTC.

The V and J genes are TRBV30 and TRBJ1-2; D ambiguous. The CDR3 extends over 15 amino acids. V lost 0 bases and J 4 bases, leaving 15 bases between the germline ends. Germline CDR1 reads GTSNPN; CDR2 reads SVGIG (reference sequence). CDR3 sequence reads: CAWSVPGPRGYGYTF. The CDR3 coding sequence is TGTGCCTGGAGTGTACCAGGCCCGCGGGGCTATGGCTACACCTTC.

V is TRBV7-9 and J is TRBJ2-2; D remains unclear. Trimming took off 7 bases at V and 6 bases at J, with 12 bases between the two ends. CDR1 is SEHNR, CDR2 FQNEAQ, per germline (reference sequence). The CDR3 is made up of 13 amino acids. CDR3 sequence: CASTPSQSGELFF. In DNA, the CDR3 is TGTGCCAGCACCCCCTCCCAGTCCGGGGAGCTGTTTTTT.

This clone was seen once. The chain couples TRBV5-6 to TRBJ1-5, with D hard to call. Germline values: CDR1 SGHDT, CDR2 YYEEEE. The length of the CDR3 is 13 residues. Trimming shortened V by 2 bases and J by 8 bases, and 11 bases separated the two germline ends. CDR3 in amino acids: CASSFRGMEPQHF. The CDR3 DNA is TGTGCCAGCAGCTTTCGGGGTATGGAGCCCCAGCATTTT.